This T cell receptor beta chain was recorded in a study of blood T cell repertoires in COVID-19. Study-level background: Nucleic acid was either cDNA or gDNA, and it came from T cells, B-cell-depleted T cells, or PBMCs.

Method: immunoSEQ multiplex PCR; TCRdb's copy keeps in-frame clones and lacks some. The data contain fewer than 300,000 clones, about four fifths of them singletons. Germline V CDR1 and CDR2: LNHNV, YYDKDF (reference sequence). V shed 8 bases and J 5 bases; nucleotides not matched to a gene: 14. This CDR3 is 16 amino acids long. The sample was peripheral blood. The clonotype comes from a woman under 30 with acute or convalescent COVID-19. This chain uses TRBV15 with TRBJ1-1; 10 nucleotides align to TRBD1. The DNA for the CDR3 is TGTGCCACCCCGGGGGACAGGGGACCCTCCAGAACTGAAGCTTTCTTT. The encoded protein is CATPGDRGPSRTEAFF.